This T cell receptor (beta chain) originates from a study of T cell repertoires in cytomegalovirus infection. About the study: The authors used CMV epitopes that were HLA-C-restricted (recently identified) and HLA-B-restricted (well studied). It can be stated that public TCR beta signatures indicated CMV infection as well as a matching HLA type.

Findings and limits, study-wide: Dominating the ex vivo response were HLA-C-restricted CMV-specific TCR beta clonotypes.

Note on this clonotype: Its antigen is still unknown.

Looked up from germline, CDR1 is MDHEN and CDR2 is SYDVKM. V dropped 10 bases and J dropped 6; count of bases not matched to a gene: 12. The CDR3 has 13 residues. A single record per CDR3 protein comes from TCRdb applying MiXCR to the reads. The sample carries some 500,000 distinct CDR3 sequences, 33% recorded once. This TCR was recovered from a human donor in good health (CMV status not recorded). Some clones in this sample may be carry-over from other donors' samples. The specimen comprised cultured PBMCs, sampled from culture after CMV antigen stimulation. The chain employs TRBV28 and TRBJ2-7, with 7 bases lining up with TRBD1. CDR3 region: CATYRDSLSEQYF. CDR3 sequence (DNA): TGTGCCACCTACCGGGACAGCCTCTCCGAGCAGTACTTC.